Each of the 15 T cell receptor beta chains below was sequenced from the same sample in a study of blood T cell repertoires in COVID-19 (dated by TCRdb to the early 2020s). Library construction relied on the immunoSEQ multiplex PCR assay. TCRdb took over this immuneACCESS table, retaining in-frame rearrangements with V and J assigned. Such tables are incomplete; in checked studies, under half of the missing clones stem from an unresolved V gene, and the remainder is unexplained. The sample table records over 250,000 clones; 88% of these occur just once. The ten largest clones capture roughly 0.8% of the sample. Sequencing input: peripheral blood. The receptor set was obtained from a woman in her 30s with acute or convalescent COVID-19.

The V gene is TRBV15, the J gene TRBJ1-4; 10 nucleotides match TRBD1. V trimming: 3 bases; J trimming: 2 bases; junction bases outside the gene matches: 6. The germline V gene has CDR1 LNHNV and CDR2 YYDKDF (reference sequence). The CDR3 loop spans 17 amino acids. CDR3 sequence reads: CATSRDRGRGTNEKLFF. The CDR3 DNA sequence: TGTGCCACCAGCAGGGACAGGGGGAGGGGTACTAATGAAAAACTGTTTTTT. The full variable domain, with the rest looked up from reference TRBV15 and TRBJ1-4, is DAMVIQNPRYQVTQFGKPVTLSCSQTLNHNVMYWYQQKSSQAPKLLFHYYDKDFNNEADTPDNFQSRRPNTSFCFLDIRSPGLGDTAMYLCATSRDRGRGTNEKLFFGSGTQLSVL.

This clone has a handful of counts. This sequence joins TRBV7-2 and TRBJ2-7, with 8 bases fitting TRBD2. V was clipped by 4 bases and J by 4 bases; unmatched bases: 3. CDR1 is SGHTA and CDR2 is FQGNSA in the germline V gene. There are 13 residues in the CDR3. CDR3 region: CASSSGTRYEQYF. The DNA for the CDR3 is TGTGCCAGCAGCTCCGGGACTAGGTACGAGCAGTACTTC.

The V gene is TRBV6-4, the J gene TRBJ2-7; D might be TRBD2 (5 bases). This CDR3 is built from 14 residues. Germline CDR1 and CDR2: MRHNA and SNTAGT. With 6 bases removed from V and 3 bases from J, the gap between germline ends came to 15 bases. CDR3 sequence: CASSREHGLYEQYF. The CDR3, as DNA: TGTGCCAGCAGCCGGGAACACGGGCTCTACGAGCAGTACTTC.

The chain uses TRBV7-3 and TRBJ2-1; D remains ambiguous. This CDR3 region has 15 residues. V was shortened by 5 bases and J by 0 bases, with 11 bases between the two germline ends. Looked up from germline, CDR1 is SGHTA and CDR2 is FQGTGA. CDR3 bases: TGTGCCAGCAGCCCCGCCGGAGCCTCCTACAATGAGCAGTTCTTC. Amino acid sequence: CASSPAGASYNEQFF.

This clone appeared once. The CDR3, as DNA: TGTGCCAGCAGCTTAGAGATGGCGGGGCGCTTATCAGATACGCAGTATTTT. It specifies CASSLEMAGRLSDTQYF. The gene calls are TRBV7-2 and TRBJ2-3; the D gene is possibly TRBD2 (6 bases). CDR3 length: 17 residues. V was pared by 1 base and J by 4 bases, with 18 bases between. Germline CDR1 is SGHTA and CDR2 is FQGNSA.

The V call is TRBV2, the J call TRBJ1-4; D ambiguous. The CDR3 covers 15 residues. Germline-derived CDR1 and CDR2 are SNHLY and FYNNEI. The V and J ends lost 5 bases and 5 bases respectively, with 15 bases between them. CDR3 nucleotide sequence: TGTGCCAGCAGTCAGGTCTCCCGGCCGAATGAAAAACTGTTTTTT. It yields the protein CASSQVSRPNEKLFF.

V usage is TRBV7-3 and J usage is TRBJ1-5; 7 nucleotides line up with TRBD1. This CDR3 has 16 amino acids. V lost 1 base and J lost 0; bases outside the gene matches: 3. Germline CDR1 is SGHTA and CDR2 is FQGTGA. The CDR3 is CASSLRDRHSNQPQHF. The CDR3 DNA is TGTGCCAGCAGCTTAAGGGACAGACATAGCAATCAGCCCCAGCATTTT. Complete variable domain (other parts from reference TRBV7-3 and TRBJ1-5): GAGVSQTPSNKVTEKGKYVELRCDPISGHTALYWYRQSLGQGPEFLIYFQGTGAADDSGLPNDRFFAVRPEGSVSTLKIQRTERGDSAVYLCASSLRDRHSNQPQHFGDGTRLSIL.

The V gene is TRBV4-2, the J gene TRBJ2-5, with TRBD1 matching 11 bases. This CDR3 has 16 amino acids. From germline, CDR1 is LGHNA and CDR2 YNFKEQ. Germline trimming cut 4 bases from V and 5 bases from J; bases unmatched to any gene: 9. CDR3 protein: CASSPSGQGAGETQYF. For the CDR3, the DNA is TGTGCCAGCAGCCCGTCTGGACAGGGGGCGGGGGAGACCCAGTACTTC.

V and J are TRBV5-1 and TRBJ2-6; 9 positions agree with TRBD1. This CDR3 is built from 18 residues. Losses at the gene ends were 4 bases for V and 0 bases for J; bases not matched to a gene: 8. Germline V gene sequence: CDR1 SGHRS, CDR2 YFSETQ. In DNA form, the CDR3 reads TGCGCCAGCAGCCCCCCCCGGGACAGGGTCTCTGGGGCCAACGTCCTGACTTTC. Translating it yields CASSPPRDRVSGANVLTF. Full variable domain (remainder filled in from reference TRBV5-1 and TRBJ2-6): KAGVTQTPRYLIKTRGQQVTLSCSPISGHRSVSWYQQTPGQGLQFLFEYFSETQRNKGNFPGRFSGRQFSNSRSEMNVSTLELGDSALYLCASSPPRDRVSGANVLTFGAGSRLTVL.

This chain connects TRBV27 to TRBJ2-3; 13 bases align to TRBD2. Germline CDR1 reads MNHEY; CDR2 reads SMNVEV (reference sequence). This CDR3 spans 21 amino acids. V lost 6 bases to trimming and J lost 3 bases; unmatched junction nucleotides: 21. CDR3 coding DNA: TGTGCCAGCAGCCCTTATCGGCAGTCCGGGACTAGCGGGAAGTGGACAGATACGCAGTATTTT. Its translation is CASSPYRQSGTSGKWTDTQYF.

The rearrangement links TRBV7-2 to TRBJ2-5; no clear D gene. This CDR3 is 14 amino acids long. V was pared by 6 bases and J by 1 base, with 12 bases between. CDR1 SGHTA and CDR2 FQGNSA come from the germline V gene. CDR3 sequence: CASSAQVSQETQYF. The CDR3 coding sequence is TGTGCCAGCAGTGCCCAGGTGTCCCAAGAGACCCAGTACTTC.

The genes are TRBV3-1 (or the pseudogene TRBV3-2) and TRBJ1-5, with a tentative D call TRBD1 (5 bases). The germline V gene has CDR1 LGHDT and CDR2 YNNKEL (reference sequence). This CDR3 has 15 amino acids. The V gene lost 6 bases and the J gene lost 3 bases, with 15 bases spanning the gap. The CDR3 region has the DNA TGTGCCAGCAGTGGATCGGCAGGGAACAATCAGCCCCAGCATTTT. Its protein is CASSGSAGNNQPQHF.

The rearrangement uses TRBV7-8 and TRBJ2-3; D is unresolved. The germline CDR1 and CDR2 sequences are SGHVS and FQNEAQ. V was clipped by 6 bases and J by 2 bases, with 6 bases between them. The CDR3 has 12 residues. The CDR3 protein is CASRQATDTQYF. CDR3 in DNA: TGTGCCAGCAGGCAGGCCACAGATACGCAGTATTTT.

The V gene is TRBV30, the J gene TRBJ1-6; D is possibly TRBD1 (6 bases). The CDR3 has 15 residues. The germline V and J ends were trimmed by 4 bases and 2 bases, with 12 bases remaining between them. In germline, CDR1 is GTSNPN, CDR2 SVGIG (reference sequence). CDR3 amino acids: CAWTRQATYNSPLHF. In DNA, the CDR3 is TGTGCCTGGACCAGACAGGCGACCTATAATTCACCCCTCCACTTT. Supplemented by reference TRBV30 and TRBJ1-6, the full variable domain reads SQTIHQWPATLVQPVGSPLSLECTVEGTSNPNLYWYRQAAGRGLQLLFYSVGIGQISSEVPQNLSASRPQDRQFILSSKKLLLSDSGFYLCAWTRQATYNSPLHFGNGTRLTVT.

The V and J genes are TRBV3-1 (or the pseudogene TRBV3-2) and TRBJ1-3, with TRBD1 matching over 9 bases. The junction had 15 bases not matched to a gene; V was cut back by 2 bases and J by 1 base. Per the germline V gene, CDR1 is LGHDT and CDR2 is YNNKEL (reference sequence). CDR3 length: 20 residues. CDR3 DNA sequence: TGTGCCAGCAGCCAATATTCAGGGACAGGGTCTATTGGATCTGGAAACACCATATATTTT. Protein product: CASSQYSGTGSIGSGNTIYF.